This T cell receptor (beta chain) is from a study of blood T cells in healthy people across ages. Overall study findings and caveats: Per million T cells, the diversity of TCR beta decreased roughly linearly as age advanced. No conclusive comparison of naive versus antigen-experienced cells was possible with unsorted PBMCs.

This clonotype was seen more than once but under ten times. Its specificity is unknown. J lost 6 bases, V lost 6 bases, and 13 bases had no gene match. The CDR3 loop spans 16 amino acids. The authors ran a second PCR of roughly 6 to 12 cycles using a sample-barcoded 5' primer and a J-beta primer mix. Sequencing of every sample gave 2.5 million or more CDR3-containing paired-end reads. Via MiXCR, TCRdb re-called the 5' RACE reads, giving one row per CDR3 protein. This table holds 750,000 to 950,000 distinct CDR3 sequences, roughly 53% found once. There were healthy Caucasian individuals from Russia, aged about 6 to 95, serving as donors.

Sequenced sample: blood. The chain recombines TRBV12-3 or TRBV12-4 with TRBJ1-5; 8 bases are a match to TRBD1. This TCR derives from a man aged 80 or over in good health. CDR3: CASSHRRDRLSQPQHF. DNA of the CDR3: TGTGCCAGCAGCCACAGACGGGACAGGTTAAGTCAGCCCCAGCATTTT.